This T cell receptor beta chain was observed in a study of blood T cell repertoires in COVID-19. The germline V gene has CDR1 SGHDN and CDR2 FVKESK. The CDR3 is 13 amino acids. Deletions cut 8 bases from V and 4 bases from J, with 12 bases between. The table came from immunoSEQ multiplex PCR; TCRdb's copy has only in-frame clones and leaves some out. Here the sample spans roughly 260,000 clones, 80% to 90% being singletons. The sample comprised peripheral blood. This receptor was obtained from a woman aged 50 to 60 with acute or convalescent COVID-19. V usage is TRBV14 and J usage is TRBJ2-1; D might be TRBD2 (5 bases). The CDR3 nucleotides read TGTGCCAGCTCCCCGGACTGGTACAATGAGCAGTTCTTC. Amino acid sequence: CASSPDWYNEQFF.